This T cell receptor beta chain originates from a study of spatial heterogeneity in lung cancer. CDR1 DFQATT and CDR2 SNEGSKA come from the germline V gene (reference sequence). V shed 1 base and J shed 7 bases, with 14 bases lying between them. This CDR3 is 13 amino acids long. TCRdb re-analysed the 5' RACE reads in MiXCR, keeping a single row per CDR3 protein. The sample has roughly 91,000 distinct CDR3 sequences, about 20% seen once. As for time point: sample taken at primary tumor resection. Sequencing covered unsorted whole RNA taken from tumor, nontumor lung or frozen PBMC. The sequencing used PBMCs, collected at surgery. This receptor was taken from a male donor with early-stage non-small cell lung cancer. V is TRBV20-1 and J is TRBJ2-7; D may be TRBD2 (6 bases). CDR3 sequence: CSARGDRGLEQYF. DNA of the CDR3: TGCAGTGCTAGAGGGGATCGAGGACTAGAGCAGTACTTC.